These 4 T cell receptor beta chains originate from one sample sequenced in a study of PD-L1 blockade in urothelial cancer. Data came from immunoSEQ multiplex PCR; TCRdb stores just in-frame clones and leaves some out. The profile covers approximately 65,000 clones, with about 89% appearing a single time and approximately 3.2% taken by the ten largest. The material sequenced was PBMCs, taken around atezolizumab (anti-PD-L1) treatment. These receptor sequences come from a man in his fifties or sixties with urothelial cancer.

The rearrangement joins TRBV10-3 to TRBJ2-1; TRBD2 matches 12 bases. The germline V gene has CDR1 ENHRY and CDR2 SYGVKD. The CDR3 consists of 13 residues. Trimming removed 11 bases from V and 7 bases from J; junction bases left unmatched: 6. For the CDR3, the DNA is TGTGCCGCATCACTAGCGGGGGGTAATGAGCAGTTCTTC. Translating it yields CAASLAGGNEQFF.

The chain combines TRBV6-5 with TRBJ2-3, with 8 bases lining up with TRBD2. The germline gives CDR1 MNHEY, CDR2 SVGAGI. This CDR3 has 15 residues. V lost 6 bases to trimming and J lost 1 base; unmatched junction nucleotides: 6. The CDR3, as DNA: TGTGCCAGCAGGTACCGTAGCGGGGGCACAGATACGCAGTATTTT. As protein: CASRYRSGGTDTQYF.

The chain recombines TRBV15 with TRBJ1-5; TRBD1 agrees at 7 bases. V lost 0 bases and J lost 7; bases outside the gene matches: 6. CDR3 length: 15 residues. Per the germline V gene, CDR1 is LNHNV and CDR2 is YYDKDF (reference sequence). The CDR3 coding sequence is TGTGCCACCAGCAGAGATGGACAGGTCGACCAGCCCCAGCATTTT. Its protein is CATSRDGQVDQPQHF.

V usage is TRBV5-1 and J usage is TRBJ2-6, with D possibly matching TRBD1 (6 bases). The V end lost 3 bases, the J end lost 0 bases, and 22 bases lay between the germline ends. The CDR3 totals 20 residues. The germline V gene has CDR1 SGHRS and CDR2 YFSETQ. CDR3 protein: CASSSPPLQGSGSGANVLTF. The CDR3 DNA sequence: TGCGCCAGCAGCTCACCGCCCCTACAGGGCAGCGGCTCTGGGGCCAACGTCCTGACTTTC.